The 25 T cell receptor beta chains reported below all come from one sample, sequenced in a study of OX40 agonist ivuxolimab in advanced cancers. Assay used: immunoSEQ multiplex PCR; TCRdb lists only in-frame clones, some missing. The sample lists 65,000 to 95,000 clones, about 92% occurring once. Sequencing used CD4+ or CD8+ T cells sorted from blood, obtained in a trial of the OX40 agonist ivuxolimab. These receptors originate from an adult with an advanced solid tumor such as melanoma, head and neck, liver or kidney cancer.

The rearrangement joins TRBV19 to TRBJ2-1; TRBD2 agrees at 10 bases. V dropped 10 bases and J dropped 10; count of bases not matched to a gene: 13. From germline, CDR1 is LNHDA and CDR2 SQIVND (reference sequence). This CDR3 has 14 amino acids. CDR3: CATGVAGGRREQFF. The CDR3 region has the DNA TGTGCCACTGGTGTAGCGGGAGGCCGGAGGGAGCAGTTCTTC.

This chain uses TRBV27 with TRBJ1-2, with a weak D call TRBD1 (6 bases). The CDR3 length is 13 residues. CDR1 and CDR2 (germline): MNHEY, SMNVEV (reference sequence). Trimming took off 8 bases at V and 6 bases at J, with 16 bases between the two ends. In DNA, the CDR3 is TGTGCCAGCCGCCTTAGCGGGGACAATGGCTACACCTTC. It codes for CASRLSGDNGYTF.

The chain uses TRBV10-3 and TRBJ2-2, with D perhaps TRBD1 (6 bases). V lost 0 bases, J lost 4 bases, and 9 bases lay in between. The germline CDR1 and CDR2 sequences are ENHRY and SYGVKD. The CDR3 is made up of 15 amino acids. CDR3 loop: CAISESGQLTGELFF. The CDR3 DNA sequence: TGTGCCATCAGTGAGTCAGGACAGCTCACCGGGGAGCTGTTTTTT.

This clone was seen just once. The V and J genes are TRBV25-1 and TRBJ2-1, with 7 bases aligning to TRBD2. CDR3 size: 15 residues. The ends lost 7 bases at V and 3 bases at J; junction bases unmatched: 9. Germline assignment: CDR1 MGHDK and CDR2 SYGVNS. CDR3 loop: CASIRSLADYNEQFF. The CDR3 DNA follows: TGTGCCAGCATACGGTCTCTAGCGGACTACAATGAGCAGTTCTTC.

The V call is TRBV5-1, the J call TRBJ1-2, with 9 positions matching TRBD1. After removal of 4 bases from V and 8 bases from J, the junction contained 9 bases not matched to a gene. The V gene's germline CDR1 is SGHRS and CDR2 YFSETQ. The length of the CDR3 is 14 residues. The CDR3 sequence: CASSPWTGAGGYTF. The CDR3 DNA reads as TGCGCCAGCAGCCCCTGGACAGGGGCCGGGGGCTACACCTTC.

The chain carries TRBV11-3 and TRBJ2-1; the match to TRBD2 covers 11 bases. Per germline, CDR1 SGHNT and CDR2 YENEEA. V lost 5 bases and J lost 4; bases outside the gene matches: 4. The CDR3 is 15 residues long. This CDR3 is CASSQTSGSYNEQFF. For the CDR3, the DNA is TGTGCCAGCAGCCAAACTAGCGGGAGTTACAATGAGCAGTTCTTC.

This sequence joins TRBV28 and TRBJ2-1, with D perhaps assigned TRBD1 or TRBD2 (6 bases each). CDR1 is MDHEN and CDR2 is SYDVKM in the germline V gene. The CDR3 consists of 15 residues. The V and J ends lost 2 bases and 7 bases respectively, with 15 bases between them. In nucleotides, the CDR3 is TGTGCCAGCAGTTTAGGGGGGCAGGGTAAAAATGAGCAGTTCTTC. It translates to CASSLGGQGKNEQFF.

J is TRBJ2-7 and V is TRBV7-2; no definite D call. Trimming removed 1 base from V and 6 bases from J, with 10 bases in between. From germline, CDR1 is SGHTA and CDR2 FQGNSA. The CDR3 covers 13 residues. The CDR3 nucleotides are TGTGCCAGCAGCTTAGAAGTACGTTCCGAGCAGTACTTC. Protein: CASSLEVRSEQYF.

The CDR3 loop reads CASKPGQINTGELFF. The DNA of the CDR3 is TGTGCCAGCAAACCTGGACAGATTAACACCGGGGAGCTGTTTTTT. The chain recombines TRBV6-5 with TRBJ2-2; TRBD1 is a possible D gene (6 bases). CDR3 length: 15 amino acids. Germline V lookup: CDR1 MNHEY, CDR2 SVGAGI. The ends were cut back, 7 bases at V and 2 bases at J, with 14 bases in the middle.

This sequence joins TRBV7-2 and TRBJ2-2; D not certain. This CDR3 has 14 residues. CDR1 is SGHTA, CDR2 FQGNSA, per germline. Trimming took 2 bases from V and 2 from J, leaving 6 bases between them. The CDR3 DNA sequence: TGTGCCAGCAGCTTACCGGCAAACACCGGGGAGCTGTTTTTT. Protein: CASSLPANTGELFF.

The chain joins TRBV6-1 to TRBJ2-5; a possible D gene is TRBD2 (6 bases). V was trimmed by 2 bases and J by 4 bases, leaving 20 bases between them. Germline values: CDR1 MNHNS, CDR2 SASEGT. CDR3 length: 17 amino acids. The CDR3 bases are TGTGCCAGCAGTGAATGGGATAGCGGTCCCAGAGTAGAGACCCAGTACTTC. Translating gives CASSEWDSGPRVETQYF.

J is TRBJ2-1 and V is TRBV4-3; D is tentatively TRBD1 or TRBD2 (5 bases each). V lost 6 bases and J 7 bases, leaving 13 bases between the germline ends. The germline CDR1 and CDR2 sequences are LGHNA and YSLEER. This CDR3 region has 13 residues. The CDR3 reads CASRVAGGNEQFF. CDR3 DNA sequence: TGCGCCAGCAGGGTCGCTGGGGGAAATGAGCAGTTCTTC.

V gene TRBV7-3 combines with J gene TRBJ2-2, with D possibly being TRBD1 or TRBD2 (5 bases each). Trimming stripped 3 bases from V and 7 bases from J, with 9 bases between. Germline values: CDR1 SGHTA, CDR2 FQGTGA. The CDR3 spans 13 residues. The CDR3 region has the DNA TGTGCCAGCAGCTTGGGACCTTTCGGGGAGCTGTTTTTT. Translating it yields CASSLGPFGELFF.

J is TRBJ1-1 and V is TRBV4-2; D is uncertain. Per the germline V gene, CDR1 is LGHNA and CDR2 is YNFKEQ. V lost 1 base and J 4 bases, leaving 10 bases between the germline ends. The CDR3 loop spans 14 amino acids. The CDR3 bases are TGTGCCAGCAGCCAAGTACAGTCAGCCACTGAAGCTTTCTTT. It codes for CASSQVQSATEAFF.

This sequence joins TRBV5-6 and TRBJ1-4; TRBD1 is a possible D gene (6 bases). The CDR3 runs to 15 residues. V shed 2 bases and J shed 7 bases, with 15 bases lying between them. CDR1 SGHDT and CDR2 YYEEEE come from the germline V gene. CDR3 sequence reads: CASSLSWTETEKLFF. Here the CDR3 DNA reads TGTGCCAGCAGCTTAAGTTGGACAGAGACTGAAAAACTGTTTTTT.

The genes are TRBV7-3 and TRBJ2-5, with TRBD1 as a possible D gene (6 bases). The CDR3 runs 15 residues. The V gene's germline CDR1 is SGHTA and CDR2 FQGTGA. Trimming cost V 1 base and J 5 bases, with 14 bases left between them. CDR3 in amino acids: CASSLMGQVTETQYF. The CDR3 DNA sequence: TGTGCCAGCAGCTTAATGGGACAAGTTACCGAGACCCAGTACTTC.

This CDR3 is CASSRTMNTEAFF. CDR3 DNA: TGTGCCAGCAGCCGCACTATGAACACTGAAGCTTTCTTT. V and J are TRBV28 and TRBJ1-1; unclear D gene. CDR3 size: 13 residues. Germline V gene data show CDR1 as MDHEN and CDR2 as SYDVKM. Trimming shortened V by 6 bases and J by 0 bases, and 8 bases separated the two germline ends.

This clone was observed a handful of times. The chain uses TRBV5-1 and TRBJ1-4, with D tentatively TRBD1 (5 bases). V was pared by 6 bases and J by 5 bases, with 14 bases between. The germline V gene encodes CDR1 SGHRS and CDR2 YFSETQ. CDR3 size: 14 residues. The CDR3 bases are TGCGCCAGCACGATTTATGGGGGGAATGAAAAACTGTTTTTT. It codes for CASTIYGGNEKLFF.

The chain recombines TRBV7-3 with TRBJ2-7; the match to TRBD2 covers 10 bases. Trimming removed 5 bases from V and 4 bases from J; junction bases left unmatched: 17. Germline V gene sequence: CDR1 SGHTA, CDR2 FQGTGA. This CDR3 spans 18 amino acids. The CDR3 protein is CASSLPQTQREGLYEQYF. The CDR3 nucleotides read TGTGCCAGCAGCCTTCCCCAGACCCAGCGGGAGGGCCTGTACGAGCAGTACTTC. Drawing the rest from reference TRBV7-3 and TRBJ2-7, the complete variable domain is GAGVSQTPSNKVTEKGKYVELRCDPISGHTALYWYRQSLGQGPEFLIYFQGTGAADDSGLPNDRFFAVRPEGSVSTLKIQRTERGDSAVYLCASSLPQTQREGLYEQYFGPGTRLTVT.

V gene TRBV30 combines with J gene TRBJ1-6; TRBD1 matches 7 bases. J was trimmed by 0 bases and V by 2 bases; bases with no gene match: 10. Germline CDR1 and CDR2: GTSNPN and SVGIG (reference sequence). The CDR3 loop spans 18 amino acids. The CDR3 bases are TGTGCCTGGAGTCTTTCCGGGACAGTCTTCTCCTATAATTCACCCCTCCACTTT. Protein product: CAWSLSGTVFSYNSPLHF.

This chain joins TRBV6-5 and TRBJ2-5, with a tentative D call TRBD2 (6 bases). CDR3 length equals 15 residues. The germline CDR1 and CDR2 sequences are MNHEY and SVGAGI. With 6 bases removed from V and 2 bases from J, the gap between germline ends came to 16 bases. This chain's CDR3 is CASSSLAVEQETQYF. Here the CDR3 DNA reads TGTGCCAGCAGCTCACTAGCCGTGGAACAAGAGACCCAGTACTTC.

This clone has a single count. The chain employs TRBV5-5 and TRBJ1-2; the D is unclear. V was cut by 2 bases and J by 0 bases, with 14 bases left in between. Germline V lookup: CDR1 SGHKS, CDR2 YYEKEE (reference sequence). The CDR3 length is 16 residues. For the CDR3, the DNA is TGTGCCAGCAGCTTCACTCTGATAGGCGCTAACTATGGCTACACCTTC. Encoded protein: CASSFTLIGANYGYTF.

J is TRBJ1-4 and V is TRBV18, with D uncertain. CDR1 is KGHSH, CDR2 LQKENI, per germline. V lost 0 bases and J 1 base, leaving 6 bases between the germline ends. CDR3 length: 15 amino acids. In nucleotides, the CDR3 is TGTGCCAGCTCACCACCCCAGAGAACTAATGAAAAACTGTTTTTT. Encoded protein: CASSPPQRTNEKLFF.

A single count supports this clone. The J gene is TRBJ2-1, the V gene TRBV7-2; no clear D. V lost 3 bases to trimming and J lost 5 bases, with 17 bases between them. CDR3 length: 16 amino acids. CDR1 is SGHTA, CDR2 FQGNSA, per germline. CDR3 in DNA: TGTGCCAGCAGCTTTCTGAATGAAGGGCTCAACAATGAGCAGTTCTTC. It yields the protein CASSFLNEGLNNEQFF.

This chain joins TRBV18 and TRBJ2-7; TRBD2 matches 12 bases. CDR1 is KGHSH and CDR2 is LQKENI in the germline V gene. V shed 0 bases, J shed 6 bases, and the junction held 0 bases outside the gene matches. This CDR3 contains 14 residues. The CDR3 DNA sequence: TGTGCCAGCTCACCACCGACTAGCGGGAGCGAGCAGTACTTC. Translating it yields CASSPPTSGSEQYF.